A single sample gave rise to the 32 T cell receptor beta chains below, sequenced in a study of CD8 T cells in ankylosing spondylitis. TCRdb used MiXCR to reprocess the 5' RACE reads, holding one entry per CDR3 protein. This sample has 200,000 to 250,000 distinct CDR3 sequences; roughly 8.2% occur once, and the top ten carry more than 4%. Specimen: blood, either unsorted or a sorted T cell fraction (not recorded which). These receptors were obtained from a female donor with ankylosing spondylitis or in good health (not recorded which).

This clonotype came up many times. The chain links TRBV5-1 to TRBJ2-6, with D perhaps matching TRBD1 or TRBD2 (5 bases each). Germline CDR1 and CDR2: SGHRS and YFSETQ. V gave up 0 bases and J gave up 4 bases, with 14 bases separating them. The CDR3 is made up of 17 amino acids. The chain's CDR3 is CASSLGVSGPGANVLTF. CDR3 nucleotides: TGCGCCAGCAGCTTGGGGGTTTCGGGGCCCGGGGCCAACGTCCTGACTTTC.

This clonotype was counted ten times or more. The rearrangement uses TRBV19 and TRBJ2-1, with TRBD2 matching over 12 bases. Per germline, CDR1 LNHDA and CDR2 SQIVND (reference sequence). The CDR3 totals 15 residues. J was trimmed by 6 bases and V by 5 bases; bases with no gene match: 5. In nucleotides, the CDR3 is TGTGCCAGTAGTCTAGCGGGAGGGCCCTTCAATGAGCAGTTCTTC. Amino acid sequence: CASSLAGGPFNEQFF.

In this sample, this clonotype turned up a few times. This chain uses TRBV30 with TRBJ2-7; D remains ambiguous. The CDR3 spans 14 residues. Per the germline V gene, CDR1 is GTSNPN and CDR2 is SVGIG (reference sequence). Trimming shortened V by 4 bases and J by 3 bases, and 16 bases separated the two germline ends. The chain's CDR3 is CAWIGLPPLYEQYF. CDR3 coding DNA: TGTGCCTGGATAGGTCTGCCCCCTCTCTACGAGCAGTACTTC.

This clonotype was seen ten or more times. The chain carries TRBV9 and TRBJ2-3; D gene ambiguous. The CDR3 is made up of 13 amino acids. Looked up from germline, CDR1 is SGDLS and CDR2 is YYNGEE. V was shortened by 0 bases and J by 4 bases, with 6 bases between the two germline ends. The CDR3 region is CASSVGPPDTQYF. The CDR3 DNA follows: TGTGCCAGCAGCGTAGGTCCCCCAGATACGCAGTATTTT.

This clonotype was seen at least ten times. The chain employs TRBV29-1 and TRBJ2-5; possible D gene TRBD1, 6 bases. V was shortened by 7 bases and J by 6 bases, with 12 bases between the two germline ends. This CDR3 comprises 11 residues. Germline CDR1 is SQVTM and CDR2 is ANQGSEA. The CDR3 DNA reads TGCAGCGCCAGGGGTAGCCAGACCCAGTACTTC. Protein product: CSARGSQTQYF.

For this clonotype: This may be a read error: a much more frequent sequence differs by one nucleotide. The V and J genes are TRBV11-2 and TRBJ2-7; the D call may be TRBD1 or TRBD2 (5 bases each). Trimming removed 0 bases at V and 10 bases at J, with 16 bases between. Looked up from germline, CDR1 is SGHAT and CDR2 is FQNNGV. The CDR3 is 14 amino acids. The CDR3 nucleotides read TGTGCCAGCAGCTTAGAGGGGAGACAGATGGCACAGTACTTC. Its protein product is CASSLEGRQMAQYF.

This chain connects TRBV30 to TRBJ2-2; 7 nucleotides agree with TRBD2. Germline trimming cut 2 bases from V and 0 bases from J; bases unmatched to any gene: 3. Germline-derived CDR1 and CDR2 are GTSNPN and SVGIG (reference sequence). This CDR3 spans 15 amino acids. This CDR3 reads CAWSRGGTNTGELFF. The CDR3 region has the DNA TGTGCCTGGAGTCGCGGGGGAACGAACACCGGGGAGCTGTTTTTT.

This clonotype was seen repeatedly, ten times or more. This chain links TRBV27 with TRBJ1-5; D possibly corresponds to TRBD1 (5 bases). From germline, CDR1 is MNHEY and CDR2 SMNVEV (reference sequence). With 4 bases removed from V and 8 bases from J, the gap between germline ends came to 18 bases. The length of the CDR3 is 15 residues. In DNA form, the CDR3 reads TGTGCCAGCAGTTCCCAGGGAGAGGGAACAAAGCCCCAGCATTTT. Translation gives CASSSQGEGTKPQHF.

About this clonotype itself: A clone one base away is much larger, so this may be a read error. The chain recombines TRBV20-1 with TRBJ2-1; TRBD2 matches at 9 bases. Germline V lookup: CDR1 DFQATT, CDR2 SNEGSKA (reference sequence). CDR3 size: 15 residues. The CDR3 sequence is CSTRALSGSRHEQFF. CDR3 coding DNA: TGCAGTACTAGGGCCCTTAGCGGGAGTAGGCATGAGCAGTTCTTC.

In its sample, this clonotype was seen many times. The chain links TRBV20-1 to TRBJ2-3; D is perhaps TRBD1 (5 bases). The CDR3 covers 13 residues. In germline, CDR1 is DFQATT, CDR2 SNEGSKA (reference sequence). Between the trimmed V and J ends, which lost 6 bases and 5 bases, there was a span of 15 bases. The CDR3 DNA sequence: TGCAGTGCCCCTAGGACACTCGGAGATACGCAGTATTTT. This encodes CSAPRTLGDTQYF.

This clonotype was observed at least ten times. This chain joins TRBV25-1 and TRBJ2-1, with D hard to call. The CDR3 loop spans 10 amino acids. Germline assignment: CDR1 MGHDK and CDR2 SYGVNS. Trimming left V 4 bases short and J 7 bases short, with 2 bases between. The CDR3 is CASSGNEQFF. The CDR3 nucleotides are TGTGCCAGCAGTGGAAATGAGCAGTTCTTC.

This clonotype showed up many times. The gene calls are TRBV18 and TRBJ2-7; TRBD1 matches 9 bases. Trimming took 0 bases from V and 3 from J; bases not matched to a gene: 0. The CDR3 runs to 14 residues. CDR1 and CDR2 (germline): KGHSH, LQKENI. The CDR3 sequence: CASSPPTGGYEQYF. In DNA, the CDR3 is TGTGCCAGCTCACCACCGACAGGGGGCTACGAGCAGTACTTC.

This clonotype appeared many times. This chain connects TRBV11-2 to TRBJ1-2; 8 positions match TRBD1. Germline lookup yields CDR1 SGHAT and CDR2 FQNNGV. Losses at the gene ends were 3 bases for V and 12 bases for J; bases not matched to a gene: 9. The CDR3 consists of 13 residues. For the CDR3, the DNA is TGTGCCAGCAGCTTTGGGTTTCAGGGGGCACACACCTTC. Translated, it gives CASSFGFQGAHTF.

The chain employs TRBV20-1 and TRBJ1-5, with 7 nucleotides matching TRBD1. Germline CDR1 and CDR2: DFQATT and SNEGSKA (reference sequence). CDR3 size: 14 residues. V lost 4 bases to trimming and J lost 4 bases; unmatched junction nucleotides: 7. DNA for the CDR3: TGCAGTGCTATTCCCGCAGGGGGAAATCAGCCCCAGCATTTT. This gives the protein CSAIPAGGNQPQHF.

This clonotype was counted ten times or more. The V gene is TRBV7-9, the J gene TRBJ2-1; 8 positions match TRBD1. The CDR3 extends over 15 amino acids. Germline-derived CDR1 and CDR2 are SEHNR and FQNEAQ (reference sequence). Unmatched junction bases numbered 6, after V lost 4 bases and J lost 4 bases. The CDR3 nucleotides are TGTGCCAGCAGCTCTACAGGGGGAGTTTACAATGAGCAGTTCTTC. This translates into CASSSTGGVYNEQFF.

Ten or more counts support this clonotype. The chain combines TRBV12-3 or TRBV12-4 with TRBJ1-2; D not resolved. V gave up 3 bases and J gave up 6 bases, with 11 bases separating them. This CDR3 region has 13 residues. CDR3 protein: CASSFEGEDGYTF. CDR3 DNA: TGTGCCAGCAGTTTCGAGGGAGAGGATGGCTACACCTTC.

This clonotype appeared many times. J is TRBJ2-7 and V is TRBV6-2 or TRBV6-3; D might be TRBD1 (5 bases). The germline gives CDR1 MNHEY, CDR2 SVGEGT. Trimming took off 6 bases at V and 3 bases at J, with 15 bases between the two ends. CDR3 size: 14 residues. CDR3 residues: CASSPIPRGYEQYF. In DNA form, the CDR3 reads TGTGCCAGCAGCCCGATTCCAAGGGGCTACGAGCAGTACTTC.

The chain recombines TRBV6-2 or TRBV6-3 with TRBJ2-7; TRBD1 aligns across 9 bases. Trimming removed 5 bases from V and 5 bases from J; junction bases left unmatched: 7. CDR1 and CDR2 (germline): MNHEY, SVGEGT. The CDR3 extends over 14 amino acids. For the CDR3, the DNA is TGTGCCAGCAGTAGACCGGGACAGGGTGACGAGCAGTACTTC. It yields the protein CASSRPGQGDEQYF.

The chain links TRBV6-2 or TRBV6-3 to TRBJ2-6; no firm D call. Germline values: CDR1 MNHEY, CDR2 SVGEGT. V was shortened by 7 bases and J by 4 bases, with 5 bases between the two germline ends. The CDR3 sequence is 12 residues long. Written as DNA, the CDR3 is TGTGCCAGCAAAGCAGGGGCCAACGTCCTGACTTTC. It yields the protein CASKAGANVLTF.

CDR3 coding DNA: TGTGAGTTCTTGGGGGGCCTCCAGGCTGTGAGCACAGATACGCAGTATTTT. It specifies CEFLGGLQAVSTDTQYF. V and J are TRBV15 and TRBJ2-3; the D gene could be TRBD1 or TRBD2 (6 bases each). The V gene's germline CDR1 is LNHNV and CDR2 YYDKDF (reference sequence). The CDR3 is 17 residues long.

This clonotype was found many times. This sequence joins TRBV20-1 and TRBJ2-5; weak D call: TRBD2 (6 bases). The CDR3 runs to 12 residues. The germline V and J ends were trimmed by 6 bases and 5 bases, with 13 bases remaining between them. The germline V gene has CDR1 DFQATT and CDR2 SNEGSKA (reference sequence). In nucleotides, the CDR3 is TGCAGTGCAGGGGTCGGAGGGGAGACCCAGTACTTC. The encoded protein is CSAGVGGETQYF.

This clonotype was picked up many times. This chain links TRBV7-8 with TRBJ2-1; TRBD1 aligns across 8 bases. This CDR3 has 14 residues. Trimming cost V 4 bases and J 7 bases; bases outside gene matches: 6. In germline, CDR1 is SGHVS, CDR2 FQNEAQ. CDR3: CASSSRTGPNEQFF. CDR3 nucleotides: TGTGCCAGCAGCTCCCGGACAGGGCCAAATGAGCAGTTCTTC.

This clonotype was picked up many times. This chain connects TRBV5-1 to TRBJ2-2; D may be TRBD1 (7 bases). Germline values: CDR1 SGHRS, CDR2 YFSETQ. The V and J ends lost 2 bases and 2 bases respectively, with 16 bases between them. The CDR3 sequence is 17 residues long. In DNA, the CDR3 is TGCGCCAGCAGCTTTGGAGGGGGCTTCTCCAACACCGGGGAGCTGTTTTTT. Its translation: CASSFGGGFSNTGELFF.

This clonotype came up many times. The V and J genes are TRBV5-1 and TRBJ2-3, with TRBD1 identical over 11 bases. Germline CDR1 reads SGHRS; CDR2 reads YFSETQ. With V trimmed by 4 bases and J by 6 bases, 4 bases remained unmatched. This CDR3 comprises 14 residues. CDR3 sequence: CASSPGQGEDTQYF. In DNA form, the CDR3 reads TGCGCCAGCAGCCCGGGACAGGGGGAGGATACGCAGTATTTT.

This clonotype has a count of ten or more. The V and J genes are TRBV20-1 and TRBJ1-5; 9 nucleotides line up with TRBD1. The CDR3 has 14 residues. V lost 3 bases, J lost 5 bases, and 5 bases stayed unmatched. Germline V gives CDR1 DFQATT, CDR2 SNEGSKA (reference sequence). CDR3 DNA: TGCAGTGCTAGGGGGACAGGGTCCTATCAGCCCCAGCATTTT. Its protein is CSARGTGSYQPQHF.

This clonotype has a count of ten or more. The rearrangement uses TRBV11-2 and TRBJ1-5, with a tentative D call TRBD1 (6 bases). The length of the CDR3 is 15 residues. Germline V gives CDR1 SGHAT, CDR2 FQNNGV. The V end lost 3 bases, the J end lost 3 bases, and 12 bases lay between the germline ends. CDR3 amino acids: CASSLGDRPNQPQHF. DNA for the CDR3: TGTGCCAGCAGCTTGGGAGACAGGCCCAATCAGCCCCAGCATTTT.

The J gene is TRBJ2-5, the V gene TRBV3-1; TRBD2 agrees at 7 bases. The CDR3 runs 16 residues. The germline gives CDR1 LGHDT, CDR2 YNNKEL (reference sequence). Trimming removed 1 base from V and 5 bases from J; junction bases left unmatched: 10. CDR3 in DNA: TGTGCCAGCAGCCAAGCCACGTACGTGGGAGGGGAGACCCAGTACTTC. It codes for CASSQATYVGGETQYF.

This clonotype was counted many times. The CDR3 region is CAISSEMNTEAFF. CDR3 coding DNA: TGTGCCATCAGTTCGGAGATGAACACTGAAGCTTTCTTT. The gene calls are TRBV10-3 and TRBJ1-1; D remains unclear. V lost 5 bases and J lost 0, with 7 bases in between. The CDR3 is made up of 13 amino acids. The germline V gene encodes CDR1 ENHRY and CDR2 SYGVKD.

This clonotype was seen at least ten times. Here the CDR3 DNA reads TGCAGTGCTAGTTACGGCAGGGTTAATTCACCCCTCCACTTT. This gives the protein CSASYGRVNSPLHF. The gene calls are TRBV20-1 and TRBJ1-6, with a tentative D call TRBD1 (5 bases). The germline V gene has CDR1 DFQATT and CDR2 SNEGSKA (reference sequence). This CDR3 spans 14 amino acids. With 3 bases removed from V and 6 bases from J, the gap between germline ends came to 12 bases.

This clonotype was observed at least ten times. The genes are TRBV7-9 and TRBJ2-5, with TRBD1 as a possible D gene (6 bases). Trimming cost V 6 bases and J 3 bases, with 11 bases left between them. The germline gives CDR1 SEHNR, CDR2 FQNEAQ (reference sequence). The CDR3 totals 13 residues. For the CDR3, the DNA is TGTGCCAGCAGGTGGGACAACGAAGAGACCCAGTACTTC. Protein sequence: CASRWDNEETQYF.

This clonotype was counted at least ten times. The chain uses TRBV20-1 and TRBJ2-3; D uncertain. Trimming removed 6 bases from V and 0 bases from J, with 13 bases in between. The CDR3 consists of 14 residues. Germline loops: CDR1 DFQATT, CDR2 SNEGSKA (reference sequence). DNA for the CDR3: TGCAGTGCCTCCGGAAGCTCTAGCACAGATACGCAGTATTTT. It is translated as CSASGSSSTDTQYF.

This clonotype came up many times. This rearrangement joins TRBV29-1 to TRBJ1-2; D not resolved. V shed 0 bases and J shed 8 bases, with 7 bases lying between them. Germline CDR1 is SQVTM and CDR2 is ANQGSEA. The CDR3 loop spans 11 amino acids. CDR3 sequence: CSVEEGMGYTF. The DNA of the CDR3 is TGCAGCGTTGAAGAGGGGATGGGCTACACCTTC. The full variable domain, completed using reference TRBV29-1 and TRBJ1-2, is SAVISQKPSRDICQRGTSLTIQCQVDSQVTMMFWYRQQPGQSLTLIATANQGSEATYESGFVIDKFPISRPNLTFSTLTVSNMSPEDSSIYLCSVEEGMGYTFGSGTRLTVV.